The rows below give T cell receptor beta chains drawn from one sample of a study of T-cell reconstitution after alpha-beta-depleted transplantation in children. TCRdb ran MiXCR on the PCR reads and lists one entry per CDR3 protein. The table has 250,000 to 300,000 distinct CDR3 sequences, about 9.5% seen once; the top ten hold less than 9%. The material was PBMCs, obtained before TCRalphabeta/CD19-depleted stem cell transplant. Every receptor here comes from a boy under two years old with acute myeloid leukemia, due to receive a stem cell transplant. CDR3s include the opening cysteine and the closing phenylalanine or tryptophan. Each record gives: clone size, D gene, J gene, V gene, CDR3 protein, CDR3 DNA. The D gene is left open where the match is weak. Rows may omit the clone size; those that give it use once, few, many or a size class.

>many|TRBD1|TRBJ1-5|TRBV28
CASSFPGGSNQPQHF
TGTGCCAGCAGTTTTCCAGGGGGTAGCAATCAGCCCCAGCATTTT
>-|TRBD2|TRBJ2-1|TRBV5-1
CASSLGLAGEGFF
TGCGCCAGCAGCTTGGGGCTAGCGGGAGAGGGGTTCTTC
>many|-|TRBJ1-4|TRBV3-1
CASSQDSGEKLFF
TGTGCCAGCAGCCAAGATTCCGGAGAAAAACTGTTTTTT
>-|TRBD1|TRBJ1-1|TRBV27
CASSRLTGTYGTEAFF
TGTGCCAGCAGCCGATTGACAGGGACGTATGGCACTGAAGCTTTCTTT
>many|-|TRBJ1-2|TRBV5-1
CASSYDPNYGYTF
TGCGCCAGCAGCTACGACCCTAACTATGGCTACACCTTC
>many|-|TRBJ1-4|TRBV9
CASSVEWSNEKLFF
TGTGCCAGCAGCGTAGAGTGGTCTAATGAAAAACTGTTTTTT
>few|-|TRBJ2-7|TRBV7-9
CASSPRGSAYEQYF
TGTGCCAGCAGCCCACGGGGGTCCGCCTACGAGCAGTACTTC
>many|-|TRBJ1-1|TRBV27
CASSWGEDTEAFF
TGTGCCAGCAGTTGGGGGGAGGACACTGAAGCTTTCTTT
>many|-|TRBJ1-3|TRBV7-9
CASSFQGNTIYF
TGTGCCAGCAGCTTCCAGGGAAACACCATATATTTT
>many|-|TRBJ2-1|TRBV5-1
CASSPGWGFSYNEQFF
TGCGCCAGCAGCCCGGGTTGGGGGTTCTCCTACAATGAGCAGTTCTTC
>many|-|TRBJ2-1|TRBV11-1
CASSLAGAPYNEQFF
TGTGCCAGCAGCTTAGCGGGGGCCCCCTACAATGAGCAGTTCTTC
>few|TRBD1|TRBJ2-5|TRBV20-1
CSARGDMGTGGETQYF
TGCAGTGCTAGGGGTGATATGGGAACAGGGGGGGAGACCCAGTACTTC
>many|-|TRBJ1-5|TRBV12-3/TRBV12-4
CASTLQNSNQPQHF
TGTGCCAGCACCTTACAGAATAGCAATCAGCCCCAGCATTTT
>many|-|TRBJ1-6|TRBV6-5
CASRGWDSPLHF
TGTGCCAGCAGGGGCTGGGATTCACCCCTCCACTTT
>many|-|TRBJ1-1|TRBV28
CASRIGGDTEAFF
TGTGCCAGCAGGATCGGAGGGGACACTGAAGCTTTCTTT
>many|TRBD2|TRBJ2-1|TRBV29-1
CSVEPSGRPNEQFF
TGCAGCGTTGAGCCTAGCGGGAGACCCAATGAGCAGTTCTTC
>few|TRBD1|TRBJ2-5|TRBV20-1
CSARGADRGGETQYF
TGCAGTGCTAGAGGGGCGGACAGGGGAGGCGAGACCCAGTACTTC
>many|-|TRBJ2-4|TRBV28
CASSFSGAKNIQYF
TGTGCCAGCAGTTTCTCGGGGGCCAAAAACATTCAGTACTTC
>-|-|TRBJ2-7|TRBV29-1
CSVAAVSVYEQYF
TGCAGCGTTGCGGCGGTCTCTGTTTACGAGCAGTACTTC
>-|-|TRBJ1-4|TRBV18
CASSPPTATNEKLFF
TGTGCCAGCTCACCACCGACAGCAACTAATGAAAAACTGTTTTTT
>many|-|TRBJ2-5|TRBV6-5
CASSYSMRETQYF
TGTGCCAGCAGTTACTCGATGCGAGAGACCCAGTACTTC
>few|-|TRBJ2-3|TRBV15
CATSPQQAFPDTQYF
TGTGCCACCAGCCCCCAGCAGGCCTTCCCAGATACGCAGTATTTT
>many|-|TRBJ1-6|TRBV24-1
CATSDGQRNSPLHF
TGTGCCACCAGTGATGGACAGAGAAATTCACCCCTCCACTTT
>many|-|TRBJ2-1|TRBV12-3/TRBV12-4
CASSFGRAHEQFF
TGTGCCAGCAGTTTTGGCAGGGCCCATGAGCAGTTCTTC
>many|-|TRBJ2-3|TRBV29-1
CSVEDTSESTDTQYF
TGCAGCGTTGAAGATACGTCAGAAAGCACAGATACGCAGTATTTT
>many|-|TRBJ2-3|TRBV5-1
CASSFVPGLVDTQYF
TGCGCCAGCAGCTTCGTTCCAGGACTCGTGGATACGCAGTATTTT
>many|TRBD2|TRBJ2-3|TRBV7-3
CASSPQRGLAGVADTQYF
TGTGCCAGCAGCCCCCAAAGGGGACTAGCGGGAGTTGCAGATACGCAGTATTTT
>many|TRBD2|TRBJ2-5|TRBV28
CASTKGGLAGRQETQYF
TGTGCCAGCACCAAAGGGGGACTAGCGGGGAGACAAGAGACCCAGTACTTC
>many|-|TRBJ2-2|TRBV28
CASSLVSDQVWGTGELFF
TGTGCCAGCAGTTTAGTATCGGATCAGGTCTGGGGCACCGGGGAGCTGTTTTTT
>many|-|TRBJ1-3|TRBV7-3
CASSPQQYGSGNTIYF
TGTGCCAGCAGCCCCCAGCAGTATGGCTCTGGAAACACCATATATTTT
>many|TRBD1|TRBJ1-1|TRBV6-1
CASTPGQGGTEAFF
TGTGCCAGCACCCCGGGACAGGGAGGCACTGAAGCTTTCTTT
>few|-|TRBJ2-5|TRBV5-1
CASSFVMGETQYF
TGCGCCAGCAGCTTTGTGATGGGGGAGACCCAGTACTTC
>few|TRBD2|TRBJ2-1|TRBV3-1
CASSQDLKLAGSFTRGNEQFF
TGTGCCAGCAGCCAAGATCTCAAGCTAGCGGGATCCTTTACGCGGGGCAATGAGCAGTTCTTC
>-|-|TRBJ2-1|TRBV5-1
CASSLVGSLLMGRQFF
TGCGCCAGCAGCCTGGTAGGTAGCCTACTCATGGGGAGGCAGTTCTTC
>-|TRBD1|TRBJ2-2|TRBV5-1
CASSLTGGSTGELFF
TGCGCCAGCAGCTTGACAGGGGGGAGCACCGGCGAGCTGTTTTTT
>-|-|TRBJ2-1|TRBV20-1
CSARARLGINNEQFF
TGCAGTGCTAGAGCTCGATTAGGGATAAACAATGAGCAGTTCTTC
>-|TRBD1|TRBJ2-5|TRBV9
CASSVGGQGARKTQYF
TGTGCCAGCAGCGTGGGGGGACAGGGGGCGAGAAAGACCCAGTACTTC
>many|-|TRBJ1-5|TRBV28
CASSLASGNQPQHF
TGTGCCAGCAGTTTGGCGAGTGGCAATCAGCCCCAGCATTTT
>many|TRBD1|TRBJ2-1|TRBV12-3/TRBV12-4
CASSGTGAPNNEQFF
TGTGCCAGCAGTGGGACAGGGGCCCCCAACAATGAGCAGTTCTTC
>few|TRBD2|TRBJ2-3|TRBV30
CAWNGLAGGADTQYF
TGTGCCTGGAATGGACTAGCGGGGGGGGCAGATACGCAGTATTTT
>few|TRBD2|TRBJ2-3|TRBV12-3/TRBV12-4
CASSLVPSGVGPDTQYF
TGTGCCAGCAGTTTAGTCCCTAGCGGAGTCGGGCCAGATACGCAGTATTTT
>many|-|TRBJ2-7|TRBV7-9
CASSSFVSPVFYEQYF
TGTGCCAGCAGCTCCTTTGTCTCCCCTGTCTTCTACGAGCAGTACTTC
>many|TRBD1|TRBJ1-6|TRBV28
CASSYRDRDNSPLHF
TGTGCCAGCAGTTATAGGGACAGGGATAATTCACCCCTCCACTTT
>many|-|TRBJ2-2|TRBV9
CASSVDGGDTGELFF
TGTGCCAGCAGCGTAGACGGGGGTGACACCGGGGAGCTGTTTTTT
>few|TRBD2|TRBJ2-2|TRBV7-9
CASSRTSGGSTELFF
TGTGCCAGCAGTCGGACTAGCGGGGGGTCGACGGAGCTGTTTTTT
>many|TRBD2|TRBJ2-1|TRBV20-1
CSARGSGSRYNEQFF
TGCAGTGCTAGGGGAAGCGGGAGCCGATACAATGAGCAGTTCTTC
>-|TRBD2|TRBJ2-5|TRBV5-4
CASSLRASGPMWETQYF
TGTGCCAGCAGCTTGCGGGCTAGCGGGCCTATGTGGGAGACCCAGTACTTC
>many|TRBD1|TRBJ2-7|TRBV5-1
CASSFTGGNSYEQYF
TGCGCCAGCAGCTTTACAGGGGGCAACTCCTACGAGCAGTACTTC
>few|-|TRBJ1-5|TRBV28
CASSPRPQWQLNQPQHF
TGTGCCAGCAGTCCACGGCCGCAGTGGCAGCTCAATCAGCCCCAGCATTTT
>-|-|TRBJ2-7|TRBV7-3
CASSLGGGQQQYF
TGTGCCAGCAGCTTAGGAGGGGGACAGCAGCAGTACTTC
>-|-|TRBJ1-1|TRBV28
CASSFVVYTEAFF
TGTGCCAGCAGTTTTGTGGTTTACACTGAAGCTTTCTTT
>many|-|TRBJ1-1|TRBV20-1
CSARDRKANTEAFF
TGCAGTGCTAGAGATCGGAAGGCGAACACTGAAGCTTTCTTT
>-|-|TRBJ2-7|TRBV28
CASRGNDGPYEQYF
TGTGCCAGCAGGGGAAACGACGGACCCTACGAGCAGTACTTC